Sequencing of this T cell receptor beta chain was carried out in a study of T cell changes during pregnancy in multiple sclerosis. Generated by immunoSEQ multiplex PCR, the TCRdb table keeps only in-frame clones and is missing some. The sample holds roughly 38,000 clones, more than 85% seen once. CDR1 is KGHSH and CDR2 is LQKENI in the germline V gene. Losses at the gene ends were 3 bases for V and 2 bases for J; bases not matched to a gene: 5. The CDR3 sequence is 16 residues long. This clonotype originated in a female donor in good health, enrolled as a control in a pregnancy study. This chain links TRBV18 with TRBJ1-3, with 9 bases fitting TRBD1. The input for sequencing was CD4+ T cells from peripheral blood mononuclear cells, taken after pregnancy. The CDR3 sequence is CASSPGTGMAGNTIYF. The CDR3 nucleotides are TGTGCCAGCTCACCCGGGACAGGGATGGCTGGAAACACCATATATTTT.